Each of the 26 T cell receptor beta chains below was sequenced from the same sample in a study of Ad26.COV2.S vaccination and SARS-CoV-2 variants. Clones were read by immunoSEQ multiplex PCR, and TCRdb kept only the in-frame ones, dropping some. The table has 120,000 to 150,000 clones, 86% seen once. Sequenced material: peripheral blood, taken after recovery from COVID-19. Receptors originate from a human donor who had recovered from COVID-19.

This chain connects TRBV28 to TRBJ2-1; 8 nucleotides align to TRBD1. This CDR3 has 14 amino acids. Germline values: CDR1 MDHEN, CDR2 SYDVKM. V lost 3 bases to trimming and J lost 6 bases; unmatched junction nucleotides: 4. The CDR3 sequence: CASSLDRAGNEQFF. The CDR3 DNA sequence: TGTGCCAGCAGTTTGGACAGGGCAGGCAATGAGCAGTTCTTC.

The chain couples TRBV29-1 to TRBJ1-2, with D unclear. The CDR3 is 12 amino acids. Trimming shortened V by 4 bases and J by 7 bases, and 13 bases separated the two germline ends. In germline, CDR1 is SQVTM, CDR2 ANQGSEA. The CDR3 loop reads CSVAAGYFGYTF. The CDR3 DNA is TGCAGCGTTGCCGCGGGATATTTTGGCTACACCTTC.

V usage is TRBV19 and J usage is TRBJ1-3; D call uncertain. The CDR3 loop spans 13 amino acids. Germline lookup yields CDR1 LNHDA and CDR2 SQIVND (reference sequence). Trimming took off 2 bases at V and 2 bases at J, with 4 bases between the two ends. In nucleotides, the CDR3 is TGTGCCAGTAGTATAAGGGCTGGAAACACCATATATTTT. Translated: CASSIRAGNTIYF.

The chain links TRBV5-4 to TRBJ2-5; 13 nucleotides line up with TRBD2. This CDR3 has 18 residues. Losses at the gene ends were 0 bases for V and 5 bases for J; bases not matched to a gene: 10. Germline-derived CDR1 and CDR2 are SGHNT and YYREEE (reference sequence). This CDR3 is CASSLAGLAGAVTETQYF. CDR3 nucleotides: TGTGCCAGCAGCTTGGCCGGACTAGCGGGGGCCGTCACGGAGACCCAGTACTTC.

This chain connects TRBV19 to TRBJ2-7, with 7 bases that match TRBD1. In germline, CDR1 is LNHDA, CDR2 SQIVND (reference sequence). The CDR3 runs 14 residues. V lost 6 bases, J lost 3 bases, and 8 bases stayed unmatched. The CDR3 DNA reads as TGTGCCAGTAGCCCCACAGGGGTAGGCTACGAGCAGTACTTC. Its translation: CASSPTGVGYEQYF.

V gene TRBV25-1 combines with J gene TRBJ1-6; D unclear. The CDR3 consists of 17 residues. V lost 1 base and J 0 bases, leaving 10 bases between the germline ends. Germline CDR1 reads MGHDK; CDR2 reads SYGVNS. Written as DNA, the CDR3 is TGTGCCAGCAGTGAATTTGGGGTCGGCTCCTATAATTCACCCCTCCACTTT. As protein: CASSEFGVGSYNSPLHF.

There are a few counts of this clone. V usage is TRBV5-1 and J usage is TRBJ1-6, with 11 bases lining up with TRBD1. This CDR3 comprises 15 residues. Germline loops: CDR1 SGHRS, CDR2 YFSETQ. V lost 6 bases to trimming and J lost 10 bases; unmatched junction nucleotides: 9. The DNA of the CDR3 is TGCGCCAGCACCCCCGGGACAGGGGGTATGTCACCCCTCCACTTT. Its protein product is CASTPGTGGMSPLHF.

This clone has a handful of counts. J is TRBJ1-5 and V is TRBV4-1, with D uncertain. Germline loops: CDR1 MGHRA, CDR2 YSYEKL. The CDR3 consists of 17 residues. V lost 1 base to trimming and J lost 1 base, with 14 bases between them. The chain's CDR3 is CASSQGVSEKSNQPQHF. As DNA, the CDR3 is TGCGCCAGCAGCCAAGGTGTCTCAGAGAAGAGCAATCAGCCCCAGCATTTT.

The rearrangement links TRBV9 to TRBJ2-5, with D perhaps assigned TRBD1 or TRBD2 (6 bases each). Looked up from germline, CDR1 is SGDLS and CDR2 is YYNGEE. The CDR3 spans 15 residues. V lost 0 bases, J lost 5 bases, and 14 bases lay in between. The CDR3 region has the DNA TGTGCCAGCAGCGTAGGGGGGGCGGCGAGGGAGACCCAGTACTTC. The encoded protein is CASSVGGAARETQYF.

This chain connects TRBV20-1 to TRBJ1-2; 7 nucleotides match TRBD1. Per germline, CDR1 DFQATT and CDR2 SNEGSKA (reference sequence). This CDR3 is built from 11 residues. V was clipped by 5 bases and J by 8 bases; unmatched bases: 5. CDR3: CSAQTGRGYTF. CDR3 DNA sequence: TGCAGTGCTCAGACAGGGAGAGGCTACACCTTC.

This sequence joins TRBV7-9 and TRBJ1-4; 10 bases agree with TRBD1. The V segment lost 5 bases and the J segment 10 bases; nucleotides outside the gene matches: 4. There are 13 residues in the CDR3. Germline V lookup: CDR1 SEHNR, CDR2 FQNEAQ (reference sequence). The CDR3 DNA reads TGTGCCAGCAGCGTCGGACAGGGGGGAAAACTGTTTTTT. Translation: CASSVGQGGKLFF.

V is TRBV19 and J is TRBJ1-6, with 7 bases identical to TRBD1. CDR1 and CDR2 from the germline V gene are LNHDA and SQIVND (reference sequence). The V and J ends lost 11 bases and 7 bases, in that order; junction bases with no gene match: 8. The CDR3 contains 13 residues. The CDR3 DNA is TGTGCCTCCGGGGGACAGATAAATTCACCCCTCCACTTT. Its translation: CASGGQINSPLHF.

The chain couples TRBV27 to TRBJ2-1; the D is unclear. V was trimmed by 3 bases and J by 2 bases, leaving 5 bases between them. This CDR3 comprises 13 residues. The germline V gene encodes CDR1 MNHEY and CDR2 SMNVEV (reference sequence). Here the CDR3 reads CASSFLAYNEQFF. CDR3 coding DNA: TGTGCCAGCAGTTTCCTAGCCTACAATGAGCAGTTCTTC.

This chain connects TRBV3-1 (or the pseudogene TRBV3-2) to TRBJ2-1, with D possibly matching TRBD2 (6 bases). V was trimmed by 3 bases and J by 9 bases, leaving 9 bases between them. The CDR3 totals 12 residues. Germline lookup yields CDR1 LGHDT and CDR2 YNNKEL (reference sequence). The CDR3 loop is CASSQGLGEQFF. CDR3 nucleotides: TGTGCCAGCAGCCAGGGACTGGGTGAGCAGTTCTTC.

This clone has a handful of counts. The chain carries TRBV4-2 and TRBJ1-5; D not certain. The CDR3 consists of 14 residues. Germline assignment: CDR1 LGHNA and CDR2 YNFKEQ. The ends were cut back, 0 bases at V and 1 base at J, with 4 bases in the middle. DNA of the CDR3: TGTGCCAGCAGCCAAGATAGCAGCAATCAGCCCCAGCATTTT. Translating it yields CASSQDSSNQPQHF.

The J gene is TRBJ2-1, the V gene TRBV28, with 16 bases that match TRBD2. There are 15 residues in the CDR3. With 5 bases clipped from V and 9 bases from J, the junction kept 4 bases outside the gene matches. CDR1 and CDR2 from the germline V gene are MDHEN and SYDVKM. CDR3 in amino acids: CASSDGTSGGAEQFF. CDR3 DNA: TGTGCCAGCAGTGACGGGACTAGCGGGGGGGCTGAGCAGTTCTTC.

The chain links TRBV4-2 to TRBJ1-1; 8 bases map to TRBD1. The V gene end was trimmed by 3 bases and the J gene end by 11 bases; junction bases not matched to a gene: 5. The CDR3 is made up of 12 amino acids. Germline loops: CDR1 LGHNA, CDR2 YNFKEQ. CDR3 sequence (DNA): TGTGCCAGCAGCCAGATACAGGGGGTGGCTTTCTTT. The encoded protein is CASSQIQGVAFF.

The chain uses TRBV15 and TRBJ2-3, with TRBD2 matching 12 bases. The CDR3 contains 17 residues. The germline V gene encodes CDR1 LNHNV and CDR2 YYDKDF (reference sequence). With V trimmed by 2 bases and J by 3 bases, 6 bases remained unmatched. CDR3 sequence reads: CATSRHGLAGLTDTQYF. The CDR3 coding sequence is TGTGCCACCAGCAGACACGGACTAGCGGGGTTAACAGATACGCAGTATTTT.

The chain couples TRBV27 to TRBJ2-3; the D gene is possibly TRBD2 (5 bases). The CDR3 totals 16 residues. CDR1 and CDR2 from the germline V gene are MNHEY and SMNVEV (reference sequence). V lost 2 bases and J 1 base, leaving 13 bases between the germline ends. DNA of the CDR3: TGTGCCAGCAGTTTAACTAGGATGTCGGGCACAGATACGCAGTATTTT. Encoded protein: CASSLTRMSGTDTQYF.

This clone was seen a single time. Other DNA sequences in the sample encode the same CDR3. V and J are TRBV9 and TRBJ1-1, with D uncertain. The V and J ends lost 2 bases and 1 base respectively, with 6 bases between them. The germline V gene encodes CDR1 SGDLS and CDR2 YYNGEE. CDR3 length: 13 residues. In DNA, the CDR3 is TGTGCCAGCAGCGTTTCGGGGAACACTGAAGCTTTCTTT. Protein sequence: CASSVSGNTEAFF.

This clone has more than one count but fewer than ten. V and J are TRBV3-1 (or the pseudogene TRBV3-2) and TRBJ1-6; unclear D gene. This CDR3 contains 14 residues. The V end was cut by 3 bases, the J end by 7 bases, with 10 bases between. Germline loops: CDR1 LGHDT, CDR2 YNNKEL (reference sequence). The CDR3 loop reads CASSQGSPNSPLHF. The CDR3 DNA is TGTGCCAGCAGCCAGGGCAGCCCGAATTCACCCCTCCACTTT.

The chain links TRBV29-1 to TRBJ1-3; D is perhaps TRBD1 (5 bases). Germline values: CDR1 SQVTM, CDR2 ANQGSEA. CDR3 length: 14 amino acids. Trimming took off 3 bases at V and 0 bases at J, with 9 bases between the two ends. CDR3 region: CSVDRDSSGNTIYF. CDR3 DNA sequence: TGCAGCGTTGATCGTGACAGCTCTGGAAACACCATATATTTT.

The chain couples TRBV2 to TRBJ2-7; D remains ambiguous. V was shortened by 6 bases and J by 4 bases, with 7 bases between the two germline ends. In germline, CDR1 is SNHLY, CDR2 FYNNEI. This CDR3 comprises 11 residues. CDR3 sequence (DNA): TGTGCCAGCAGGGGATTTTACGAGCAGTACTTC. It specifies CASRGFYEQYF.

The chain combines TRBV30 with TRBJ2-7, with unresolved D. V was clipped by 3 bases and J by 2 bases, with 17 bases between them. In germline, CDR1 is GTSNPN, CDR2 SVGIG (reference sequence). The CDR3 length is 15 residues. CDR3 sequence: CAWSPPGSAPYEQYF. In nucleotides, the CDR3 is TGTGCCTGGAGCCCCCCCGGCTCCGCCCCCTACGAGCAGTACTTC. The whole variable domain, filled in from reference TRBV30 and TRBJ2-7, reads SQTIHQWPATLVQPVGSPLSLECTVEGTSNPNLYWYRQAAGRGLQLLFYSVGIGQISSEVPQNLSASRPQDRQFILSSKKLLLSDSGFYLCAWSPPGSAPYEQYFGPGTRLTVT.

This clone was picked up one time. CDR3 protein: CASSFLKVEEQYF. The CDR3 nucleotides read TGTGCCAGCAGCTTCCTGAAGGTGGAGGAGCAGTACTTC. The J gene is TRBJ2-7, the V gene TRBV11-2; D is uncertain. CDR1 is SGHAT, CDR2 FQNNGV, per germline. The CDR3 length is 13 residues. V dropped 3 bases and J dropped 7 bases, with 13 bases sitting between them.

The chain combines TRBV16 with TRBJ1-6, with 7 bases lining up with TRBD1. V dropped 5 bases and J dropped 7; count of bases not matched to a gene: 8. The germline CDR1 and CDR2 sequences are KGHSY and FQNENV. This CDR3 is 15 amino acids long. The CDR3 is CASSKGTASNSPLHF. The CDR3 DNA sequence: TGTGCCAGCAGCAAGGGGACAGCGTCAAATTCACCCCTCCACTTT.